A selection of T cell receptor beta chains follows, all from one sample in a study of CD8+ T cells in alopecia areata. The data were produced by immunoSEQ multiplex PCR, yet TCRdb's version contains in-frame clones alone and is incomplete. The repertoire consists of 75,000 to 80,000 clones, with approximately 72% occurring once and the leading ten covering around 20%. Material: CD8+ T cells sorted from blood, obtained at week 24, from a patient treated with tofacitinib. Receptors originate from a human donor with alopecia areata. The CDR3 runs from the conserved cysteine through the conserved F or W. The D gene is left open where the match is weak. Where a row states a size, it is once, few, many or the class of an expanded clone; other rows omit it.

clone size	V gene	J gene	D gene	CDR3 protein	CDR3 DNA
-	TRBV7-8	TRBJ2-7	-	CASSLYLYEQYF	TGTGCCAGCAGCTTATACTTGTACGAGCAGTACTTC
-	TRBV5-1	TRBJ1-2	-	CASSKRGEDYTF	TGCGCCAGCAGCAAAAGGGGGGAGGACTACACCTTC
few	TRBV9	TRBJ2-2	-	CASSYPTGELFF	TGTGCCAGCAGTTACCCCACCGGGGAGCTGTTTTTT
-	TRBV2	TRBJ1-2	-	CASSENGIYGYTF	TGTGCCAGCAGTGAGAACGGGATCTATGGCTACACCTTC
-	TRBV2	TRBJ2-3	-	CASSKLSGQGSARYTQYF	TGTGCCAGCAGTAAACTAAGTGGGCAGGGTTCGGCACGTTATACGCAGTATTTT
once	TRBV30	TRBJ2-2	-	CAWRPTGSGELFF	TGTGCCTGGAGACCCACAGGATCCGGGGAGCTGTTTTTT
-	TRBV7-2	TRBJ1-2	-	CASSSMVGDGYTF	TGTGCCAGCAGCTCGATGGTGGGAGATGGCTACACCTTC
-	TRBV10-3	TRBJ2-7	TRBD2	CAISQGTSASYEQYF	TGTGCCATCAGCCAAGGGACTAGCGCATCCTACGAGCAGTACTTC
-	TRBV7-2	TRBJ2-2	-	CASSLAYSYTGELFF	TGTGCCAGCAGCTTAGCGTATAGTTACACCGGGGAGCTGTTTTTT
-	TRBV25-1	TRBJ2-2	-	CASSARPGANTGELFF	TGTGCCAGCAGTGCCAGGCCAGGGGCGAACACCGGGGAGCTGTTTTTT
-	TRBV19	TRBJ1-1	-	CASNPTDYVAEAFF	TGTGCCAGTAACCCGACAGACTACGTTGCTGAAGCTTTCTTT
-	TRBV7-9	TRBJ1-1	TRBD1	CASSTKQGAYTEAFF	TGTGCCAGCAGCACAAAACAGGGGGCGTACACTGAAGCTTTCTTT
few	TRBV9	TRBJ2-7	TRBD2	CASSSSGTSFVYEQYF	TGTGCCAGCAGCTCAAGCGGGACTAGCTTCGTCTACGAGCAGTACTTC
-	TRBV6-1	TRBJ2-5	-	CASSERQGKTQYF	TGTGCCAGCAGTGAACGGCAGGGGAAGACCCAGTACTTC
-	TRBV6-6	TRBJ2-2	-	CASFGGTNTGELFF	TGTGCCAGCTTCGGAGGAACGAACACCGGGGAGCTGTTTTTT
-	TRBV6-6	TRBJ2-3	-	CASRLADTQYF	TGTGCCAGCAGGCTCGCAGATACGCAGTATTTT
-	TRBV5-4	TRBJ2-3	-	CAIQGRSTDTQYF	TGTGCCATCCAGGGGCGGAGCACAGATACGCAGTATTTT
-	TRBV4-3	TRBJ2-7	TRBD2	CASSQDLTSGIYEQYF	TGCGCCAGCAGCCAAGATCTGACTAGCGGGATCTACGAGCAGTACTTC